This is a list of T cell receptor beta chains from one sample in a study of OX40 agonist ivuxolimab in advanced cancers. This table comes from immunoSEQ multiplex PCR, and its TCRdb copy is limited to in-frame clones, with some not included. The sample has over 60,000 clones; more than 65% are singletons. Sample: CD4+ or CD8+ T cells sorted from blood, taken in a trial of the OX40 agonist ivuxolimab. These receptors originate from an adult with an advanced solid tumor such as melanoma, head and neck, liver or kidney cancer. Each CDR3 is given with its conserved first and last residue. A D gene is named only where the DNA matches it firmly. Some rows have no size entry. The others give once, few or many, or a class for an expanded clone.

V	D	size	J	CDR3	DNA
TRBV2	NA	once	TRBJ2-7	CAGKRDTYEQYF	TGTGCCGGAAAGCGGGACACCTACGAGCAGTACTTC
TRBV2	TRBD1	NA	TRBJ2-7	CASTRQGYEQYF	TGTGCCAGCACCCGACAGGGCTACGAGCAGTACTTC
TRBV4-2	NA	NA	TRBJ1-3	CASSQDGQVSGNTIYF	TGTGCCAGCAGCCAAGATGGGCAGGTCTCTGGAAACACCATATATTTT
TRBV7-2	NA	NA	TRBJ1-5	CASSRHRDNQPQHF	TGTGCCAGCAGCAGACACAGGGACAATCAGCCCCAGCATTTT
TRBV18	TRBD1	NA	TRBJ2-1	CASSPGQGGEQFF	TGTGCCAGCTCACCTGGACAGGGTGGAGAGCAGTTCTTC
TRBV9	NA	NA	TRBJ2-2	CASSAASGLKNTGELFF	TGTGCCAGCAGCGCCGCTTCCGGGCTCAAGAACACCGGGGAGCTGTTTTTT
TRBV5-1	NA	NA	TRBJ2-7	CASSSDSYEQYF	TGCGCCAGCAGCTCAGACAGCTACGAGCAGTACTTC
TRBV5-5	NA	few	TRBJ1-5	CASSLEFSRSNQPQHF	TGTGCCAGCAGCTTGGAGTTCAGCAGGTCCAATCAGCCCCAGCATTTT
TRBV5-1	NA	NA	TRBJ1-6	CASSLDGNSPLHF	TGCGCCAGCAGCTTGGATGGGAATTCACCCCTCCACTTT
TRBV5-1	TRBD1	NA	TRBJ1-6	CASSNRTGGGSPLHF	TGCGCCAGCAGCAACCGGACAGGGGGCGGCTCACCCCTCCACTTT
TRBV7-2	TRBD2	NA	TRBJ2-4	CASSLLGPSGGLAKNIQYF	TGTGCCAGCAGTCTTCTCGGGCCTAGCGGGGGGCTGGCCAAAAACATTCAGTACTTC
TRBV6-1	TRBD1	NA	TRBJ1-1	CASSERPGTGGNTEAFF	TGTGCCAGCAGTGAACGGCCGGGGACAGGGGGGAACACTGAAGCTTTCTTT
TRBV6-5	NA	NA	TRBJ2-3	CASSYSNRAGDTQYF	TGTGCCAGCAGTTACTCGAACAGGGCGGGAGATACGCAGTATTTT
TRBV28	NA	NA	TRBJ2-1	CASSLSRVGGQRGNEQFF	TGTGCCAGCAGTTTATCTAGGGTTGGGGGCCAACGGGGAAATGAGCAGTTCTTC
TRBV6-6	NA	NA	TRBJ2-7	CASSKEGDVEQYF	TGTGCCAGCAGTAAGGAGGGGGATGTAGAGCAGTACTTC
TRBV25-1	NA	NA	TRBJ2-7	CASSESQYEQYF	TGTGCCAGCAGTGAATCTCAGTACGAGCAGTACTTC
TRBV11-2	NA	NA	TRBJ2-1	CASSDSERIGHEQFF	TGTGCCAGCAGCGACTCCGAACGAATCGGGCATGAGCAGTTCTTC